A single sample gave rise to the 5 T cell receptor beta chains below, sequenced in a study of T cell responses to AZD1222 COVID-19 vaccine. The table came from immunoSEQ multiplex PCR; TCRdb's copy has only in-frame clones and leaves some out. The top ten hold roughly 3.7% of the sample, which has about 140,000 clones, 92% seen once. Source: peripheral blood, taken on day 0 of AZD1222 vaccination. All receptors come from an adult in good health.

As DNA, the CDR3 is TGTGCCAGCATAAGATCGGGGTTCGACGAGCAGTACTTC. This translates into CASIRSGFDEQYF. This rearrangement joins TRBV12-3 or TRBV12-4 to TRBJ2-7; a weak D match, TRBD2 (5 bases). This CDR3 comprises 13 residues. V gave up 7 bases and J gave up 5 bases, with 15 bases separating them.

The rearrangement joins TRBV6-1 to TRBJ1-5; D is perhaps TRBD1 (5 bases). The ends were cut back, 2 bases at V and 6 bases at J, with 11 bases in the middle. The CDR3 length is 14 residues. Germline CDR1 is MNHNS and CDR2 is SASEGT. CDR3 sequence reads: CASSEYRGPQPQHF. CDR3 in DNA: TGTGCCAGCAGTGAATATAGGGGTCCTCAGCCCCAGCATTTT.

The chain carries TRBV7-2 and TRBJ1-1; no reliable D call. Trimming took 0 bases from V and 5 from J, leaving 7 bases between them. The CDR3 is 13 amino acids. CDR1 and CDR2 from the germline V gene are SGHTA and FQGNSA. The CDR3 bases are TGTGCCAGCAGCTTAGCGCGGGGAACTGAAGCTTTCTTT. Its translation: CASSLARGTEAFF. Looking up the rest from reference TRBV7-2 and TRBJ1-1 gives the full variable domain: GAGVSQSPSNKVTEKGKDVELRCDPISGHTALYWYRQSLGQGLEFLIYFQGNSAPDKSGLPSDRFSAERTGGSVSTLTIQRTQQEDSAVYLCASSLARGTEAFFGQGTRLTVV.

A remark on this clone: The sample contains more than one DNA sequence encoding this CDR3. J is TRBJ2-7 and V is TRBV6-6, with D perhaps matching TRBD1 or TRBD2 (5 bases each). The CDR3 extends over 11 amino acids. The ends were cut back, 2 bases at V and 7 bases at J, with 6 bases in the middle. Germline V gives CDR1 MNHNY, CDR2 SVGAGI (reference sequence). This CDR3 reads CASSYGGEQYF. The CDR3 bases are TGTGCCAGCAGTTACGGGGGAGAGCAGTACTTC.

The rearrangement links TRBV15 to TRBJ2-1; D call uncertain. CDR3 length equals 13 residues. Germline V CDR1 and CDR2: LNHNV, YYDKDF (reference sequence). V was shortened by 4 bases and J by 6 bases, with 10 bases between the two germline ends. The CDR3 coding sequence is TGTGCCACCAGCATTGGGCCCGCCAATGAGCAGTTCTTC. It codes for CATSIGPANEQFF.